These T cell receptor beta chains were read from a single sample in a study of T-cell memory formation after mild COVID-19. TCRdb reanalysed the 5' RACE reads using MiXCR and keeps one entry per CDR3 protein. The table has roughly 120,000 distinct CDR3 sequences, over 20% seen once. The sequenced sample was PBMCs or a T cell subset sorted from them (not recorded which). These receptors were obtained from a man younger than 30 who had mild COVID-19 (a few samples of this study predate the infection). Cell type and time point are not known. Both conserved end residues are part of each CDR3. The order of the fields is clone size, J gene, D gene, V gene, CDR3 DNA, CDR3 protein. The D gene is left open where the match is weak. Rows give clone size only sometimes, using once, few, many, or a class for an expanded clone.

abundance: once; j_gene: TRBJ1-4; d_gene: NA; v_gene: TRBV7-9; CDR3nt: TGTGCCAGCAGCTTACAGAATGAAAAACTGTTTTTT; CDR3aa: CASSLQNEKLFF
abundance: few; j_gene: TRBJ2-1; d_gene: TRBD2; v_gene: TRBV5-5; CDR3nt: TGTGCCAGCAGCTTGGAAGCGGGGGCCGGGTATGAGCAGTTCTTC; CDR3aa: CASSLEAGAGYEQFF
abundance: few; j_gene: TRBJ2-1; d_gene: TRBD2; v_gene: TRBV9; CDR3nt: TGTGCCAGCAGCCCCGGCGGGGGGGGCCGCAATGAGCAGTTCTTC; CDR3aa: CASSPGGGGRNEQFF
abundance: few; j_gene: TRBJ1-5; d_gene: TRBD1; v_gene: TRBV24-1; CDR3nt: TGTGCCACCAGTGACCCGAAAGGGGGCTTCAATCAGCCCCAGCATTTT; CDR3aa: CATSDPKGGFNQPQHF
abundance: few; j_gene: TRBJ2-6; d_gene: NA; v_gene: TRBV7-2; CDR3nt: TGTGCCAGCAGCTATGTGGCGAGCGGTGGGGCCAACGTCCTGACTTTC; CDR3aa: CASSYVASGGANVLTF
abundance: NA; j_gene: TRBJ2-5; d_gene: NA; v_gene: TRBV25-1; CDR3nt: TGTGCCAGCAGTGATTTGTTCGGGACACAGGGTGGTGGGCAAGAGACCCAGTACTTC; CDR3aa: CASSDLFGTQGGGQETQYF
abundance: few; j_gene: TRBJ1-5; d_gene: NA; v_gene: TRBV3-1; CDR3nt: TGTGCCAGCAGCCATTACAGGGCTCAGCCCCAGCATTTT; CDR3aa: CASSHYRAQPQHF
abundance: NA; j_gene: TRBJ2-5; d_gene: TRBD1; v_gene: TRBV12-3/TRBV12-4; CDR3nt: TGTGCCAGCAGTTCGCAGGGGGTCCAAGAGACCCAGTACTTC; CDR3aa: CASSSQGVQETQYF
abundance: NA; j_gene: TRBJ1-1; d_gene: NA; v_gene: TRBV6-2/TRBV6-3; CDR3nt: TGTGCCAGCAGTTACTATGGTGCCGGGCCGGCTTTCTTT; CDR3aa: CASSYYGAGPAFF
abundance: few; j_gene: TRBJ2-3; d_gene: TRBD2; v_gene: TRBV4-3; CDR3nt: TGCGCCAGCAGCCAAATCCTGGGGGGGAACACAGATACGCAGTATTTT; CDR3aa: CASSQILGGNTDTQYF
abundance: NA; j_gene: TRBJ1-2; d_gene: NA; v_gene: TRBV19; CDR3nt: TGTGCCAGTAGTATAGCGGCGACCAACTATGGCTACACCTTC; CDR3aa: CASSIAATNYGYTF
abundance: few; j_gene: TRBJ2-5; d_gene: NA; v_gene: TRBV13; CDR3nt: TGTGCCAGCAGCTTTGTAGGCCAGGGTCAGTACTTC; CDR3aa: CASSFVGQGQYF
abundance: NA; j_gene: TRBJ2-1; d_gene: TRBD1; v_gene: TRBV6-2/TRBV6-3; CDR3nt: TGTGCCACCCTGACAGGGTACTACAATGAGCAGTTCTTC; CDR3aa: CATLTGYYNEQFF
abundance: many; j_gene: TRBJ1-4; d_gene: TRBD1; v_gene: TRBV7-2; CDR3nt: TGTGCCAGCAGCCTGACAGGGGTTTGGAATGAAAAACTGTTTTTT; CDR3aa: CASSLTGVWNEKLFF
abundance: NA; j_gene: TRBJ2-3; d_gene: TRBD2; v_gene: TRBV9; CDR3nt: TGTGCCAGCAGCGGCACCGGGACTAGCGGGGGGCCCGCAAGCACAGATACGCAGTATTTT; CDR3aa: CASSGTGTSGGPASTDTQYF
abundance: few; j_gene: TRBJ1-5; d_gene: NA; v_gene: TRBV7-2; CDR3nt: TGTGCCAGCAGCTTAGAGGCGGACAATCAGCCCCAGCATTTT; CDR3aa: CASSLEADNQPQHF
abundance: NA; j_gene: TRBJ2-3; d_gene: TRBD2; v_gene: TRBV4-1; CDR3nt: TGCGCCAGCAGCCAACTAGCGGGGGGGCGGGGAGATACGCAGTATTTT; CDR3aa: CASSQLAGGRGDTQYF
abundance: NA; j_gene: TRBJ2-3; d_gene: NA; v_gene: TRBV6-2/TRBV6-3; CDR3nt: TGTGCCAGCAGTTACGAAGCCGACACAGATACGCAGTATTTT; CDR3aa: CASSYEADTDTQYF
abundance: NA; j_gene: TRBJ1-1; d_gene: NA; v_gene: TRBV29-1; CDR3nt: TGCAGCGCAACAGGGTTGACTGAAGCTTTCTTT; CDR3aa: CSATGLTEAFF
abundance: NA; j_gene: TRBJ2-5; d_gene: TRBD1; v_gene: TRBV27; CDR3nt: TGTGCCAGCAGTTCCCGGCAGGGGGCTCAAGAGACCCAGTACTTC; CDR3aa: CASSSRQGAQETQYF
abundance: few; j_gene: TRBJ2-3; d_gene: TRBD2; v_gene: TRBV4-3; CDR3nt: TGCGCCAGCAGCCAAGTGGGGAGCGGGGGGGCCGTCCCCCCCATTATGCAGTATTTT; CDR3aa: CASSQVGSGGAVPPIMQYF
abundance: NA; j_gene: TRBJ1-2; d_gene: TRBD1; v_gene: TRBV27; CDR3nt: TGTGCCAGCAGTTTGGCAGGGGGCGAGTTATACTATGGCTACACCTTC; CDR3aa: CASSLAGGELYYGYTF
abundance: NA; j_gene: TRBJ1-1; d_gene: NA; v_gene: TRBV4-3; CDR3nt: TGCGCCAGCAGCCAGGCCGCCGGGTACACAGGGAACTCTGAAGCTTTCTTT; CDR3aa: CASSQAAGYTGNSEAFF
abundance: few; j_gene: TRBJ2-3; d_gene: NA; v_gene: TRBV5-1; CDR3nt: TGCGCCAGCACCCCTGTTGGGGGGACAGATACGCAGTATTTT; CDR3aa: CASTPVGGTDTQYF
abundance: NA; j_gene: TRBJ2-1; d_gene: NA; v_gene: TRBV12-3/TRBV12-4; CDR3nt: TGTGCCAGCAGTTGGTTCGGAGCAGCCGAGCAGTTCTTC; CDR3aa: CASSWFGAAEQFF
abundance: many; j_gene: TRBJ2-3; d_gene: NA; v_gene: TRBV4-1; CDR3nt: TGCGCCAGCAGCGAGTATTTGACAGGTCCCGATACGCAGTATTTT; CDR3aa: CASSEYLTGPDTQYF
abundance: NA; j_gene: TRBJ2-1; d_gene: TRBD2; v_gene: TRBV24-1; CDR3nt: TGTGCCACCAGTGATTCCCAAGGACTAGTCGCTGAGCAGTTCTTC; CDR3aa: CATSDSQGLVAEQFF
abundance: NA; j_gene: TRBJ2-2; d_gene: NA; v_gene: TRBV29-1; CDR3nt: TGCAGCGTTGAAATCCCCACCACCGGGGAGCTGTTTTTT; CDR3aa: CSVEIPTTGELFF
abundance: few; j_gene: TRBJ2-4; d_gene: TRBD1; v_gene: TRBV7-9; CDR3nt: TGTGCCAGCAGCCCAAGGACAGGGGACTATCTAGCCAAAAACATTCAGTACTTC; CDR3aa: CASSPRTGDYLAKNIQYF
abundance: few; j_gene: TRBJ1-1; d_gene: NA; v_gene: TRBV9; CDR3nt: TGTGCCAGCAGCGCCCGGGGGTTGAGCACTGAAGCTTTCTTT; CDR3aa: CASSARGLSTEAFF
abundance: few; j_gene: TRBJ2-5; d_gene: TRBD2; v_gene: TRBV20-1; CDR3nt: TGCAGTGCTCGGACTAGCCTCCAAGAGACCCAGTACTTC; CDR3aa: CSARTSLQETQYF
abundance: few; j_gene: TRBJ2-5; d_gene: TRBD2; v_gene: TRBV12-3/TRBV12-4; CDR3nt: TGTGCCAGCAGTCCGAGCGGGGGGAGAGAGACCCAGTACTTC; CDR3aa: CASSPSGGRETQYF
abundance: few; j_gene: TRBJ2-1; d_gene: NA; v_gene: TRBV4-3; CDR3nt: TGCGCCAGCAGCCAAGCTCGTTACAGTTACAATGAGCAGTTCTTC; CDR3aa: CASSQARYSYNEQFF
abundance: NA; j_gene: TRBJ2-5; d_gene: NA; v_gene: TRBV28; CDR3nt: TGTGCCAGCAGTTTATTCCTATTGACAGGGAGGGAAGAGACCCAGTACTTC; CDR3aa: CASSLFLLTGREETQYF
abundance: few; j_gene: TRBJ2-1; d_gene: NA; v_gene: TRBV28; CDR3nt: TGTGCCAGCAGTTTATCCGCGAACATTTTCAATGAGCAGTTCTTC; CDR3aa: CASSLSANIFNEQFF
abundance: NA; j_gene: TRBJ2-4; d_gene: TRBD2; v_gene: TRBV10-3; CDR3nt: TGTGCCACCGGGGGGGTCGAGAACATTCAGTACTTC; CDR3aa: CATGGVENIQYF
abundance: NA; j_gene: TRBJ2-3; d_gene: NA; v_gene: TRBV7-9; CDR3nt: TGTGCCAGCAGCCCACTCGGGGGCGGCACAGATACGCAGTATTTT; CDR3aa: CASSPLGGGTDTQYF
abundance: NA; j_gene: TRBJ1-1; d_gene: NA; v_gene: TRBV29-1; CDR3nt: TGCAGCGTTTCACTTAAAGGTAGGGGAGCTTTCTTT; CDR3aa: CSVSLKGRGAFF
abundance: NA; j_gene: TRBJ1-1; d_gene: NA; v_gene: TRBV12-3/TRBV12-4; CDR3nt: TGTGCCAGCAGTACCAAGGGGGACACTGAAGCTTTCTTT; CDR3aa: CASSTKGDTEAFF
abundance: few; j_gene: TRBJ2-3; d_gene: NA; v_gene: TRBV7-9; CDR3nt: TGTGCCAGCAGCTTGCCCCCAGATACGCAGTATTTT; CDR3aa: CASSLPPDTQYF
abundance: few; j_gene: TRBJ2-1; d_gene: NA; v_gene: TRBV5-6; CDR3nt: TGTGCCAGCAGCTGGGCCCTGAGGGGCGCTTACAATGAGCAGTTCTTC; CDR3aa: CASSWALRGAYNEQFF
abundance: NA; j_gene: TRBJ2-7; d_gene: NA; v_gene: TRBV27; CDR3nt: TGTGCCAGCAGTTTCCGTGGGGGACCCTACGAGCAGTACTTC; CDR3aa: CASSFRGGPYEQYF
abundance: NA; j_gene: TRBJ2-3; d_gene: NA; v_gene: TRBV5-1; CDR3nt: TGCGCCAGCAGCTTGGTATCGACTAGAATGGTCACAGATACGCAGTATTTT; CDR3aa: CASSLVSTRMVTDTQYF
abundance: few; j_gene: TRBJ2-7; d_gene: NA; v_gene: TRBV11-1; CDR3nt: TGTGCCAGCAGCTTAGTTTGGGACACCAACTCCTACGAGCAGTACTTC; CDR3aa: CASSLVWDTNSYEQYF
abundance: few; j_gene: TRBJ1-5; d_gene: NA; v_gene: TRBV7-3; CDR3nt: TGTGCCAGCAGCCTCCCTCTCGAGGGCAATCAGCCCCAGCATTTT; CDR3aa: CASSLPLEGNQPQHF
abundance: NA; j_gene: TRBJ2-4; d_gene: TRBD1; v_gene: TRBV27; CDR3nt: TGTGCCAGCCGAACGAAATGGGCAGGGACAGACATTCAGTACTTC; CDR3aa: CASRTKWAGTDIQYF
abundance: NA; j_gene: TRBJ2-5; d_gene: NA; v_gene: TRBV7-9; CDR3nt: TGTGCCCTAGGCATGGATAAGACCCAGTACTTC; CDR3aa: CALGMDKTQYF
abundance: many; j_gene: TRBJ2-7; d_gene: NA; v_gene: TRBV6-1; CDR3nt: TGTGCCAGCAGTGAAAGGGGGGGCCGGGGATACGAGCAGTACTTC; CDR3aa: CASSERGGRGYEQYF
abundance: NA; j_gene: TRBJ2-3; d_gene: NA; v_gene: TRBV28; CDR3nt: TGTGCCACCTACCCTTTATCGGGGACTAGCACAGATACGCAGTATTTT; CDR3aa: CATYPLSGTSTDTQYF
abundance: NA; j_gene: TRBJ1-2; d_gene: TRBD1; v_gene: TRBV29-1; CDR3nt: TGCAGCGTACCTTCGGACAGGGGAGGGTATGGCTACACCTTC; CDR3aa: CSVPSDRGGYGYTF
abundance: few; j_gene: TRBJ2-2; d_gene: NA; v_gene: TRBV6-5; CDR3nt: TGTGCCAGCAGTTACAGGGCTAACAGGTTTCGGGCCACCGGGGAGCTGTTTTTT; CDR3aa: CASSYRANRFRATGELFF
abundance: few; j_gene: TRBJ2-6; d_gene: TRBD1; v_gene: TRBV19; CDR3nt: TGTGCCAGTAAACAGGGGGCGGGCGGGGCCAACGTCCTGACTTTC; CDR3aa: CASKQGAGGANVLTF
abundance: NA; j_gene: TRBJ2-7; d_gene: NA; v_gene: TRBV20-1; CDR3nt: TGCAGTGCTAGTCTGCTAGCCCCCCGGTCGGTCTACGAGCAGTACTTC; CDR3aa: CSASLLAPRSVYEQYF
abundance: few; j_gene: TRBJ2-2; d_gene: NA; v_gene: TRBV3-1; CDR3nt: TGTGCCAGCAGCCAAGATCTTGGGCAGACCGGGGAGCTGTTTTTT; CDR3aa: CASSQDLGQTGELFF
abundance: NA; j_gene: TRBJ2-1; d_gene: NA; v_gene: TRBV11-3; CDR3nt: TGTGCCAGCAGCTCTAGCCGGCCCGATGAGCAGTTCTTC; CDR3aa: CASSSSRPDEQFF